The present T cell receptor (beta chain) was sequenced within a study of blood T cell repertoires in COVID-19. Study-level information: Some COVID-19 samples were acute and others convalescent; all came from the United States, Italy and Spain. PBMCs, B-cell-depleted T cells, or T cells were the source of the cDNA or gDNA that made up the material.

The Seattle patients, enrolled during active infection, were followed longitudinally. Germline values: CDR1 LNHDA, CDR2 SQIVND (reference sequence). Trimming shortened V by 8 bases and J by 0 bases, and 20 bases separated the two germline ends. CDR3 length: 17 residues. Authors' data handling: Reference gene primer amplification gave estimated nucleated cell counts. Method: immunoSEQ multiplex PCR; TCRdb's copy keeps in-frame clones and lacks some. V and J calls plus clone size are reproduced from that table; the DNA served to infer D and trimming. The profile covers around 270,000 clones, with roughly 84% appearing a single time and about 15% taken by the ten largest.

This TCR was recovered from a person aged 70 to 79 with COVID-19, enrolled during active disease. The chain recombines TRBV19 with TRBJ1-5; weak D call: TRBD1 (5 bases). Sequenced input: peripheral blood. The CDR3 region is CASGDLGTINSNQPQHF. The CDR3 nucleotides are TGTGCCAGTGGGGACTTAGGGACCATTAATAGCAATCAGCCCCAGCATTTT.